These 8 T cell receptor beta chains came from one sample sequenced in a study of blood T cell repertoires in COVID-19. Generated by immunoSEQ multiplex PCR, the TCRdb table keeps only in-frame clones and is missing some. The sample lists tens of thousands of clones; over 70% were seen once. Sequenced: peripheral blood. Source of these receptors: an elderly man with acute or convalescent COVID-19.

V gene TRBV4-2 combines with J gene TRBJ1-1; 8 positions match TRBD1. The CDR3 loop spans 15 amino acids. The J segment lost 5 bases and the V segment lost 2 bases, leaving 7 bases of the junction unmatched. CDR1 is LGHNA, CDR2 YNFKEQ, per germline. Here the CDR3 reads CASSQPDRVGTEAFF. The CDR3 nucleotides read TGTGCCAGCAGCCAACCGGACAGGGTAGGGACTGAAGCTTTCTTT.

This clone occurred a few times. The DNA for the CDR3 is TGTGCCATCAGTGAGTCAGGAGGGGCTGAAGCTTTCTTT. Its protein product is CAISESGGAEAFF. V usage is TRBV10-3 and J usage is TRBJ1-1; a weak D match, TRBD1 (5 bases). Trimming pared 0 bases from V and 6 bases from J, leaving 8 bases between. Germline V gives CDR1 ENHRY, CDR2 SYGVKD. The CDR3 totals 13 residues.

The rearrangement uses TRBV7-3 and TRBJ2-1, with a weak D call TRBD2 (6 bases). The CDR3 has 17 residues. Looked up from germline, CDR1 is SGHTA and CDR2 is FQGTGA. Trimming stripped 3 bases from V and 2 bases from J, with 17 bases between. In DNA, the CDR3 is TGTGCCAGCAGCTTTAACCCGTCCGGGAGCCCCTACAATGAGCAGTTCTTC. Its protein is CASSFNPSGSPYNEQFF.

The chain has TRBV7-9 and TRBJ2-5, with D perhaps matching TRBD1 (6 bases). Germline-derived CDR1 and CDR2 are SEHNR and FQNEAQ (reference sequence). The germline V and J ends were trimmed by 4 bases and 5 bases, with 20 bases remaining between them. The CDR3 is made up of 16 amino acids. The CDR3 nucleotides are TGTGCCAGCAGCTCCTGGAACAGGGAACTCGGGGAGACCCAGTACTTC. Amino acids: CASSSWNRELGETQYF.

The gene calls are TRBV5-1 and TRBJ2-5; TRBD1 matches at 9 bases. The V gene end was trimmed by 0 bases and the J gene end by 5 bases; junction bases not matched to a gene: 2. The CDR3 extends over 14 amino acids. CDR1 and CDR2 (germline): SGHRS, YFSETQ. Here the CDR3 reads CASSLGTGAETQYF. The CDR3 DNA reads TGCGCCAGCAGCTTGGGGACAGGGGCGGAGACCCAGTACTTC.

This chain uses TRBV10-3 with TRBJ1-5; D is unresolved. CDR1 ENHRY and CDR2 SYGVKD come from the germline V gene. The CDR3 length is 13 residues. Between the trimmed V and J ends, which lost 3 bases and 7 bases, there was a span of 10 bases. CDR3 sequence (DNA): TGTGCCATCAGTGACCGGGTTAACCAGCCCCAGCATTTT. Amino acid sequence: CAISDRVNQPQHF.

The rearrangement uses TRBV7-3 and TRBJ2-3; TRBD2 agrees at 13 bases. This CDR3 comprises 16 residues. Losses at the gene ends were 5 bases for V and 2 bases for J; bases not matched to a gene: 4. Germline-derived CDR1 and CDR2 are SGHTA and FQGTGA. CDR3 bases: TGTGCCAGCAGCCCGGGACTAGCGGGAAACACAGATACGCAGTATTTT. Translated: CASSPGLAGNTDTQYF. Full variable domain (rest looked up from reference TRBV7-3 and TRBJ2-3): GAGVSQTPSNKVTEKGKYVELRCDPISGHTALYWYRQSLGQGPEFLIYFQGTGAADDSGLPNDRFFAVRPEGSVSTLKIQRTERGDSAVYLCASSPGLAGNTDTQYFGPGTRLTVL.

This clone was seen just once. The J gene is TRBJ1-2, the V gene TRBV3-1 (or the pseudogene TRBV3-2), with 8 bases matching TRBD1. CDR3 length: 14 amino acids. Trimming cost V 1 base and J 6 bases; bases outside gene matches: 4. Per the germline V gene, CDR1 is LGHDT and CDR2 is YNNKEL (reference sequence). CDR3 region: CASSQGATGDGYTF. In DNA form, the CDR3 reads TGTGCCAGCAGCCAAGGTGCGACAGGGGATGGCTACACCTTC.